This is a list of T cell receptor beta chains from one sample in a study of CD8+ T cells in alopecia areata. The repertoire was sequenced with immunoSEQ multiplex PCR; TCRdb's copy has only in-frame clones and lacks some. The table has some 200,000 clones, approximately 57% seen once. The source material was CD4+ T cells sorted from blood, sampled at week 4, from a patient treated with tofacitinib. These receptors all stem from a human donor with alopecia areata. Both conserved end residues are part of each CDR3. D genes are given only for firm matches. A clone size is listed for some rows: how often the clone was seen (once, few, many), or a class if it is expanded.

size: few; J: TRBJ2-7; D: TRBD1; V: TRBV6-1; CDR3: CASKMTGDSSYEQYF; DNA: TGTGCCAGCAAGATGACAGGGGATAGCTCCTACGAGCAGTACTTC
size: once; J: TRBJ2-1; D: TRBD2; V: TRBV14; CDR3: CASSQDPPRLAGAHNEQFF; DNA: TGTGCCAGCAGCCAAGATCCCCCAAGACTAGCGGGGGCCCACAATGAGCAGTTCTTC
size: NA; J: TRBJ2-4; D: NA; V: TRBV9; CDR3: CASSVGVESKNIQYF; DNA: TGTGCCAGCAGCGTAGGTGTGGAATCCAAAAACATTCAGTACTTC
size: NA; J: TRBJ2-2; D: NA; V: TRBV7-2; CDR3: CASSFSRGNNAGELFF; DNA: TGTGCCAGCAGCTTTTCGAGGGGCAATAATGCCGGGGAGCTGTTTTTT
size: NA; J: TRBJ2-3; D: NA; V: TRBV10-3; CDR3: CASSGPFNTDTQYF; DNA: TGTGCCAGCAGTGGACCTTTCAACACAGATACGCAGTATTTT
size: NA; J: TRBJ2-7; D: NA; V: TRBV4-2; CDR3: CASSQVLPGTSSHEQYF; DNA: TGTGCCAGCAGCCAAGTACTCCCCGGGACGTCAAGCCACGAGCAGTACTTC
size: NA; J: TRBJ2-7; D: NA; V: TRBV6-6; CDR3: CASSYSQQGNEQYF; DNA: TGTGCCAGCAGTTACTCTCAACAGGGTAACGAGCAGTACTTC
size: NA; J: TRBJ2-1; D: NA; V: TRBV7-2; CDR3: CASSPPGVTGLNEQFF; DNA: TGTGCCAGCAGCCCGCCAGGGGTTACGGGGCTAAATGAGCAGTTCTTC
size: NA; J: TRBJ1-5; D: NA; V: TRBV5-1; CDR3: CASSLATSADPQHF; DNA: TGCGCCAGCAGCTTGGCCACATCAGCGGACCCCCAGCATTTT
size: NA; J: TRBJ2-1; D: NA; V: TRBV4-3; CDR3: CASSHKALPGSHEQFF; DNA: TGCGCCAGCAGCCATAAGGCCCTTCCCGGATCTCATGAGCAGTTCTTC
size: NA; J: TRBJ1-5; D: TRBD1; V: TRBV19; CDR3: CASSMGTGRLNQPQHF; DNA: TGTGCCAGTAGTATGGGGACAGGGCGTCTTAATCAGCCCCAGCATTTT